Listed below are T cell receptor beta chains from one sample, sequenced in a study of tumor-infiltrating lymphocytes in primary liver carcinoma. TCRdb ran MiXCR on the multiplex PCR reads and lists one entry per CDR3 protein. The repertoire has under 200,000 distinct CDR3 sequences, roughly 80% of them found once; the top ten carry 15% to 20%. The sequencing input was tumor tissue from primary liver carcinoma. The receptors come from a man aged 40-49 years with primary liver carcinoma and hepatitis B virus infection. Both conserved end residues are trimmed from each CDR3. Fields, in order: V gene, J gene, CDR3 protein.

>TRBV6-5|TRBJ2-2
ASSYQDTGALC
>TRBV11-2|TRBJ1-5
ASSLVRVTGSNQPQH
>TRBV11-2|TRBJ2-1
ASSFDRLNEQF
>TRBV12-3/TRBV12-4|TRBJ2-3
ASSFTGGGDTKY
>TRBV6-1|TRBJ2-2
ACSVRTAGELF
>TRBV5-1|TRBJ1-1
ATNLRGDTEAF
>TRBV2|TRBJ1-2
ASIEDRSTGGYT
>TRBV29-1|TRBJ1-1
SVDPSTGAF
>TRBV12-3/TRBV12-4|TRBJ1-2
ASSPSVNNYGYT
>TRBV5-4|TRBJ2-1
ASSGLAASFYNEHF
>TRBV6-2/TRBV6-3|TRBJ2-5
ASSSGTVMETQY
>TRBV6-2/TRBV6-3|TRBJ2-2
ASSHSYPGTGWAGELF
>TRBV11-2|NA
ARSLREEKTSGLSSYEQF
>TRBV4-3|TRBJ2-5
ASSQSASGRNGETQY
>TRBV6-2/TRBV6-3|TRBJ2-1
DSSSGLALYNEQL
>TRBV29-1|TRBJ2-5
NVEHRGRETQY
>TRBV5-4|TRBJ2-3
ASSIPGGGFSDMQY
>TRBV11-3|TRBJ2-3
TSSSGTLRSGTDTQY
>TRBV6-1|TRBJ1-1
ASRRIRTGSNTEAF
>TRBV6-1|TRBJ2-1
ASGVEGVSCNEQL
>TRBV6-2/TRBV6-3|TRBJ2-1
ASGRQVLSSYNEQF
>TRBV5-1|TRBJ2-1
TSSVTGTSGWNEQF
>TRBV6-1|TRBJ1-2
ASTQDNYGYA
>TRBV28|TRBJ2-5
ASTSDRVVETRY
>TRBV5-5|TRBJ2-7
ASSPRLASSYERY
>TRBV10-3|TRBJ2-3
GTRTSLTDTQY
>TRBV10-3|TRBJ1-2
SISVERGGDGYT
>TRBV6-2/TRBV6-3|TRBJ2-3
VSSYGDRSWTDTQY
>TRBV4-1|TRBJ1-6
ASSQDSTGNSPLQ
>TRBV10-3|TRBJ1-5
AISEWGANQHQH
>TRBV5-1|TRBJ1-6
ASSFRGLSRNSPLH
>TRBV5-1|TRBJ2-5
ASSQTGGEQVNQY
>TRBV29-1|TRBJ2-2
SVIKDPRLGDLF
>TRBV6-5|TRBJ2-3
VSSSITLGPAGMARY
>TRBV10-3|TRBJ2-5
AISTSQKTQY
>TRBV6-6|TRBJ2-3
DSRVLAGVADTQY
>TRBV29-1|TRBJ1-1
SVGRTGEAF
>TRBV29-1|TRBJ2-2
SVAGSVGRAGELF
>TRBV28|TRBJ2-7
ASRTSGAGETIGEQY
>TRBV29-1|TRBJ1-1
SVTGGLLPDTEAL
>TRBV5-6|TRBJ1-1
ASRAIQRNTEAF
>TRBV11-3|TRBJ2-1
DSSLNANEQF
>TRBV6-1|TRBJ1-5
ASSPSQGKQSQH
>TRBV28|TRBJ1-5
ASRSTGAFEPQH
>TRBV4-2|TRBJ2-2
ASSQDQVGGELS
>TRBV14|TRBJ2-7
ASSRAGTFSYEQY
>TRBV29-1|TRBJ2-5
SVSLLAGRGGSQY
>TRBV6-1|TRBJ1-1
HSRKGTVPMNTETF
>TRBV6-1|TRBJ1-5
ACISTLGRGGDQPQH
>TRBV28|TRBJ1-1
ASSLGQKNSEAF
>TRBV6-1|TRBJ2-3
ASSDTSGVDSQY
>TRBV11-2|TRBJ2-1
ASTPDSGYNEQF
>TRBV6-5|TRBJ2-5
VSRVNSGTEETQY
>TRBV5-5|TRBJ2-5
ASSLGMIGKEYQETQY
>TRBV11-2|TRBJ2-5
ASSGWTGPAENQY
>TRBV6-2/TRBV6-3|TRBJ2-7
ASILRVRAHEQY
>TRBV4-1|TRBJ1-2
VSSPSTGLYYGYT